The entry below describes one T cell receptor beta chain. Its antigen remains undetermined. Base-call qualities are not available, and no considerably larger clone is one nucleotide away. Enrolling through a virtual design, the prospective study's participants ranged in age from roughly 18 to 95 years and lived across 24 United States geographic areas. In the prospective study, participants were assigned to cohorts based on the clinical history participants reported in a screening survey and a study questionnaire. ImmuneRACE Cohort 3 recovered participants were defined by two consecutive negative NP/OP PCR tests, healthcare professional clearance, or symptom resolution. Each participant in the prospective study had whole blood, serum and a nasopharyngeal or oropharyngeal swab collected by mobile phlebotomists. Additional blood draws and questionnaires over an approximately 2-month period could optionally be provided by prospective study participants. Before DNA extraction, blood samples from the prospective study were shipped at room temperature or frozen.

These data are taken from a study of blood T cell repertoires in COVID-19 (TCRdb year 2020). Context from the whole study: The collaborator samples originated in the United States, Italy and Spain and spanned the acute and convalescent phases of COVID-19. The prospective study material was composed of cDNA or gDNA derived from T cells, B-cell-depleted T cells, or PBMCs. Deeply sampled blood TCRbeta repertoires from subjects exposed to, actively infected with, or recovered from COVID-19 were included in the dataset. The repertoires were made available in a free public database intended to serve as a resource for research on the immune response to SARS-CoV-2. The samples were drawn from two sources: the first 160 participants of the ongoing ImmuneRACE study, and some 1,300 subjects contributed by 6 global collaborators. The sample metadata nearly always contained a de-identified subject ID, COVID-19 status, age in years and sex. HLA class I and class II types, where available, came from metadata supplied by the sample provider rather than from assay-based typing.

The CDR3 runs 14 residues from the cysteine to the phenylalanine. Of the read, only the CDR3 DNA is kept; its 42 bases are in frame from base 1. V is shortened by 6 bases, J by 2 bases, and the region joining them spans 12 bases. Taken from the germline V gene, the CDR1 and CDR2 loops are LGHNT and FRNRAP. The immunoSEQ Assay, a bias-controlled multiplex PCR, was used to amplify TCRbeta CDR3 regions from genomic DNA. Per the original workflow: The number of nucleated cells in each sample was estimated from the amplification of reference gene primers within the assay. To quantify the absolute abundance of each unique TCRbeta CDR3 rearrangement, sequence reads were collapsed and filtered. Productive Simpson clonality was computed per sample as the square root of Simpson's diversity index over productive rearrangements. TCRdb carries this immuneACCESS record with in-frame sequences only. Its versions omit some clonotypes, under half of them owing to an unresolved V gene in the studies checked, with the rest unexplained. The V and J calls and clone size are taken from that table; D and trimming were inferred from the DNA. This sample has around 380,000 clones in its table, and around 87% of those were observed once. The top ten constitute 1% to 1.5% of the sample.

General conclusions and limits of the study: The quantity of clinical and demographic metadata differed by source and by participant and was supplied without curation.

This receptor was identified in a man between 25 and 39 years old who had recovered from COVID-19. The chain joins TRBV12-5 to TRBJ2-3, and possibly TRBD1, on 6 matching bases. Sequenced material: PBMCs or T cells enriched from blood (not recorded which). The sequenced DNA: TGTGCTAGTGGCCCCGGACAGCCCACAGATACGCAGTATTTT. Its protein is CASGPGQPTDTQYF.